The clone carrying this TCR beta chain has at least ten counts. Its cognate antigen is unknown. TCRdb reanalysed the multiplex PCR reads using MiXCR and keeps one entry per CDR3 protein. The sample has over 200,000 distinct CDR3 sequences; approximately 29% are singletons. This entry is derived from a study of breast tumors, draining lymph nodes, adjacent tissues. Findings and caveats of the study: Most tumor T cells seemingly derive from lymph node, then expand in tumor. The lymph node origin of tumor T cells was framed as consistent with a hypothesis, not demonstrated. Tumors had less TCR diversity than lymph nodes, more than nontumor tissue. Tumor and nontumor repertoires were significantly more similar in luminal-like than in basal-like breast cancer.

V shed 4 bases, J shed 5 bases, and the junction held 8 bases outside the gene matches. Germline V CDR1 and CDR2: LNHNV, YYDKDF (reference sequence). The CDR3 length is 15 residues. Breast cancer patients provided tissue from their axillary draining lymph nodes. Sequencing used axillary lymph node tissue. This TCR came from a female donor with breast cancer. Some clones in this sample may be carry-over from other donors' samples. The genes are TRBV15 and TRBJ2-1, with TRBD1 matching 7 bases. The CDR3 nucleotides read TGTGCCACCAGCATCGACAGGGCCATTCACAATGAGCAGTTCTTC. It codes for CATSIDRAIHNEQFF. Drawing the rest from reference TRBV15 and TRBJ2-1, the complete variable domain is DAMVIQNPRYQVTQFGKPVTLSCSQTLNHNVMYWYQQKSSQAPKLLFHYYDKDFNNEADTPDNFQSRRPNTSFCFLDIRSPGLGDTAMYLCATSIDRAIHNEQFFGPGTRLTVL.